The 11 T cell receptor beta chains in this list originate from one sample, sequenced in a study of monozygotic twins with inflammatory bowel disease. Reprocessing the 5' RACE reads, TCRdb reports a single entry for every CDR3 protein and omits DNA. The listing contains approximately 140,000 distinct CDR3 sequences. The sequenced material came from blood. The receptors originated from a human donor with ulcerative colitis or Crohn's disease, or a healthy co-twin of an affected twin (not recorded which).

The rearrangement joins TRBV5-1 to TRBJ1-1; as DNA is missing, the TRBD1 call by TCRdb cannot be tested. From germline, CDR1 is SGHRS and CDR2 YFSETQ. This CDR3 region has 14 residues. The CDR3: CASSLVGDNTEAFF.

This chain uses TRBV19 with TRBJ2-1; TCRdb picks TRBD2, but there is no DNA to check that call. This CDR3 comprises 15 residues. Per the germline V gene, CDR1 is LNHDA and CDR2 is SQIVND (reference sequence). CDR3 in amino acids: CASSMGAVSYNEQFF. Looking up the rest from reference TRBV19 and TRBJ2-1 gives the full variable domain: DGGITQSPKYLFRKEGQNVTLSCEQNLNHDAMYWYRQDPGQGLRLIYYSQIVNDFQKGDIAEGYSVSREKKESFPLTVTSAQKNPTAFYLCASSMGAVSYNEQFFGPGTRLTVL.

The chain links TRBV5-1 to TRBJ1-3; TCRdb reports TRBD1, a call that lacks DNA to check it against. Germline V gene sequence: CDR1 SGHRS, CDR2 YFSETQ. The CDR3 sequence is 15 residues long. The CDR3 here is CASSLQGQIGNTIYF.

V and J are TRBV20-1 and TRBJ2-2; TCRdb's D gene call, TRBD2, goes unchecked for lack of DNA. Germline V gives CDR1 DFQATT, CDR2 SNEGSKA (reference sequence). This CDR3 spans 17 amino acids. Here the CDR3 reads CSARDPIRTSGEGELFF.

The chain has TRBV6-5 and TRBJ2-2; TCRdb reports TRBD2, a call that lacks DNA to check it against. The CDR3 is 16 residues long. The germline CDR1 and CDR2 sequences are MNHEY and SVGAGI. The CDR3 sequence is CASSPRTSGSTGELFF.

This CDR3 reads CASGLERTGESYGYTF. V gene TRBV12-5 combines with J gene TRBJ1-2; TCRdb's D gene call, TRBD1, goes unchecked for lack of DNA. The CDR3 has 16 amino acids. The germline V gene encodes CDR1 LGHNT and CDR2 FRNRAP. Full variable domain (missing parts from reference TRBV12-5 and TRBJ1-2): DARVTQTPRHKVTEMGQEVTMRCQPILGHNTVFWYRQTMMQGLELLAYFRNRAPLDDSGMPKDRFSAEMPDATLATLKIQPSEPRDSAVYFCASGLERTGESYGYTFGSGTRLTVV.

The chain uses TRBV18 and TRBJ1-2; TCRdb proposes TRBD1, but this gene call is untestable without DNA. CDR1 KGHSH and CDR2 LQKENI come from the germline V gene. This CDR3 region has 17 residues. The CDR3 sequence is CASSPVRGRIANYGYTF.

CDR3: CSPGLALASTDTQYF. The V gene is TRBV20-1, the J gene TRBJ2-3; with no DNA, the TCRdb D assignment of TRBD2 cannot be verified. This CDR3 spans 15 amino acids. Germline CDR1 DFQATT, CDR2 SNEGSKA (reference sequence).

The gene calls are TRBV4-2 and TRBJ2-1. The CDR3 runs 14 residues. CDR1 LGHNA and CDR2 YNFKEQ come from the germline V gene. CDR3 region: CASSQDPRVDEQFF.

V gene TRBV5-1 combines with J gene TRBJ1-2; without DNA, the TCRdb call of TRBD1 cannot be checked. This CDR3 spans 14 amino acids. Germline CDR1 is SGHRS and CDR2 is YFSETQ. CDR3 protein: CASSREAGNYGYTF.

This chain links TRBV10-3 with TRBJ2-7; the TCRdb D gene call, TRBD1, has no DNA to confirm it. Germline V lookup: CDR1 ENHRY, CDR2 SYGVKD. The length of the CDR3 is 14 residues. Here the CDR3 reads CAISEGQALYEQYF.